The rows below give T cell receptor beta chains drawn from one sample of a study of CD4 T cells in relation to SARS-CoV-2 and coronaviruses. This table comes from immunoSEQ multiplex PCR, and its TCRdb copy is limited to in-frame clones, with some not included. The sample lists about 59,000 clones, roughly 88% occurring once. Material: memory CD4+ T cells from PBMCs. The receptors were sampled from a human donor in good health. Both conserved end residues are part of each CDR3. Each record gives: J gene, D gene, clone size, V gene, CDR3 protein, CDR3 DNA. The D gene is left open where the match is weak. Clone size is not always given. Where it is, it says once, few, many or a class for expanded clones.

TRBJ1-2,NA,NA,TRBV2,CASSRRDTAYGYTF,TGTGCCAGCAGCCGCCGGGACACCGCCTATGGCTACACCTTC
TRBJ1-5,NA,NA,TRBV4-1,CASSRAGQGNQPQHF,TGCGCCAGCAGCCGCGCGGGTCAGGGCAATCAGCCCCAGCATTTT
TRBJ1-5,TRBD1,few,TRBV27,CASSLNRGDQPQHF,TGTGCCAGCAGTTTAAACAGGGGTGATCAGCCCCAGCATTTT
TRBJ2-5,TRBD1,NA,TRBV25-1,CASSVGTAQETQYF,TGTGCCAGCAGTGTTGGGACAGCACAAGAGACCCAGTACTTC
TRBJ1-1,NA,NA,TRBV27,CASSLLQGNTEAFF,TGTGCCAGCAGCCTCCTACAGGGGAACACTGAAGCTTTCTTT
TRBJ1-5,NA,NA,TRBV24-1,CATSDSAGVGQPQHF,TGTGCCACCAGTGATTCTGCAGGGGTGGGTCAGCCCCAGCATTTT
TRBJ1-5,TRBD1,NA,TRBV6-5,CASSLRQGGTQPQHF,TGTGCCAGCAGTCTTCGACAGGGCGGTACTCAGCCCCAGCATTTT
TRBJ2-7,NA,NA,TRBV12-3/TRBV12-4,CASRGAGYEQYF,TGTGCCAGCAGGGGGGCCGGATACGAGCAGTACTTC
TRBJ2-7,NA,NA,TRBV21-1,CASSKFSRLAGASEQYF,TGTGCCAGCAGCAAATTTAGCCGACTAGCGGGAGCCTCCGAGCAGTACTTC
TRBJ2-7,TRBD1,NA,TRBV6-2/TRBV6-3,CASSSLRGGGEQYF,TGTGCCAGCAGTTCCTTGAGAGGGGGCGGCGAGCAGTACTTC
TRBJ2-5,NA,NA,TRBV14,CASSRSPGRQETQYF,TGTGCCAGCAGCCGTTCGCCGGGACGGCAAGAGACCCAGTACTTC
TRBJ2-1,TRBD2,NA,TRBV30,CAWSEGPGLARNEQFF,TGTGCCTGGAGTGAGGGCCCGGGACTAGCTAGGAATGAGCAGTTCTTC
TRBJ2-2,NA,few,TRBV18,CASSPRELKLNTGELFF,TGTGCCAGCTCACCAAGAGAATTGAAGTTGAACACCGGGGAGCTGTTTTTT
TRBJ1-1,NA,NA,TRBV12-3/TRBV12-4,CASGRTNTEAFF,TGTGCCAGCGGGCGGACGAACACTGAAGCTTTCTTT
TRBJ2-2,TRBD1,NA,TRBV24-1,CATSGQGAYGELFF,TGTGCCACCAGCGGACAGGGGGCGTACGGGGAGCTGTTTTTT
TRBJ2-7,TRBD2,NA,TRBV5-4,CAYNPGGTSGRSSYEQYF,TGTGCCTATAACCCGGGAGGGACTAGCGGAAGAAGCTCCTACGAGCAGTACTTC
TRBJ2-4,TRBD1,few,TRBV15,CATSREQGTKNIQYF,TGTGCCACCAGCAGAGAACAGGGGACCAAAAACATTCAGTACTTC
TRBJ2-2,NA,NA,TRBV5-1,CASSWRTEATGELFF,TGCGCCAGCAGCTGGAGGACGGAAGCCACCGGGGAGCTGTTTTTT
TRBJ1-2,NA,NA,TRBV7-9,CASSLGSSANYGYTF,TGTGCCAGCAGCTTAGGTTCATCCGCTAACTATGGCTACACCTTC
TRBJ2-1,NA,NA,TRBV14,CASSQGGRSSYNEQFF,TGTGCCAGCAGCCAAGGAGGCAGGAGCTCCTACAATGAGCAGTTCTTC
TRBJ1-2,NA,NA,TRBV2,CASSRQENYGYTF,TGTGCCAGCAGTCGACAGGAGAACTATGGCTACACCTTC
TRBJ2-2,TRBD2,NA,TRBV5-4,CASSDRTSGFLNTGELFF,TGTGCCAGCAGCGATAGGACTAGCGGGTTTTTGAACACCGGGGAGCTGTTTTTT
TRBJ2-1,TRBD2,NA,TRBV7-3,CASVLAGGPGNEQFF,TGTGCCTCGGTCCTAGCGGGAGGGCCGGGCAATGAGCAGTTCTTC
TRBJ1-1,NA,NA,TRBV6-5,CASRQYQNTEAFF,TGTGCCAGTAGACAGTACCAGAACACTGAAGCTTTCTTT
TRBJ2-2,TRBD1,NA,TRBV7-2,CASSLDRDRGGHRELFF,TGTGCCAGCAGCTTAGACCGCGACAGGGGTGGCCACCGGGAGCTGTTTTTT
TRBJ1-3,NA,NA,TRBV28,CASRRSSGNTIYF,TGTGCCAGCCGGCGGAGTTCTGGAAACACCATATATTTT
TRBJ1-4,TRBD1,NA,TRBV28,CASRTTGPTTNEKLFF,TGTGCCAGCAGAACGACAGGGCCCACAACTAATGAAAAACTGTTTTTT
TRBJ2-2,NA,once,TRBV7-2,CASTNEGNTGELFF,TGTGCCAGCACGAATGAAGGGAACACCGGGGAGCTGTTTTTT
TRBJ2-7,NA,NA,TRBV4-2,CASSQVMGANEQYF,TGTGCCAGCAGCCAAGTTATGGGGGCGAACGAGCAGTACTTC
TRBJ2-3,TRBD1,NA,TRBV4-2,CASSQPGQDTDTQYF,TGTGCCAGCAGCCAGCCAGGACAGGACACAGATACGCAGTATTTT
TRBJ2-7,TRBD1,NA,TRBV20-1,CSASLGQGSEQYF,TGCAGTGCTAGTCTGGGACAGGGCTCCGAGCAGTACTTC
TRBJ1-5,NA,NA,TRBV27,CASSLSSGGVNQPQHF,TGTGCCAGCAGTTTATCGAGCGGCGGGGTCAATCAGCCCCAGCATTTT
TRBJ2-3,NA,NA,TRBV30,CAWSVRINHTDTQYF,TGTGCCTGGAGTGTCCGTATTAATCACACAGATACGCAGTATTTT
TRBJ2-7,TRBD1,few,TRBV7-8,CARGTDFYEQYF,TGTGCCAGAGGGACAGACTTCTACGAGCAGTACTTC
TRBJ1-1,TRBD1,NA,TRBV7-8,CASSLMGQLNTEAFF,TGTGCCAGCAGCTTAATGGGACAGCTGAACACTGAAGCTTTCTTT
TRBJ2-7,NA,NA,TRBV28,CASLGQEGRYF,TGTGCCAGCCTTGGGCAGGAGGGTCGGTACTTC
TRBJ2-5,TRBD2,NA,TRBV4-1,CASASSGKETQYF,TGCGCCTCGGCGTCTAGCGGTAAAGAGACCCAGTACTTC
TRBJ2-1,TRBD1,NA,TRBV6-5,CASTRQGDNEQFF,TGTGCCAGCACACGACAGGGGGACAATGAGCAGTTCTTC
TRBJ2-3,NA,NA,TRBV19,CASSIRAPDTQYF,TGTGCCAGTAGTATTAGGGCCCCAGATACGCAGTATTTT
TRBJ2-5,NA,NA,TRBV30,CAWSVMGSQGGETQYF,TGTGCCTGGAGTGTAATGGGGTCTCAGGGGGGAGAGACCCAGTACTTC
TRBJ1-2,NA,NA,TRBV30,CAWRSSYGYTF,TGTGCCTGGAGGAGCAGCTATGGCTACACCTTC
TRBJ2-3,TRBD1,NA,TRBV19,CASSADWTGVFTDTQYF,TGTGCCAGTAGTGCCGACTGGACAGGAGTGTTCACAGATACGCAGTATTTT
TRBJ1-4,TRBD1,NA,TRBV4-1,CASSQAPGQLRKVLFF,TGCGCCAGCAGCCAAGCTCCGGGACAGTTACGAAAGGTACTGTTTTTT
TRBJ1-6,TRBD1,NA,TRBV27,CASSLSPGQGVSYNSPLHF,TGTGCCAGCAGTTTATCCCCGGGACAGGGGGTCTCCTATAATTCACCCCTCCACTTT
TRBJ2-2,TRBD2,NA,TRBV6-5,CASILAGGYTGELFF,TGTGCCAGCATACTAGCGGGAGGGTACACCGGGGAGCTGTTTTTT